This T cell receptor (beta chain) originates from a study of follicular helper T cells after annual influenza vaccination. Repertoires were generated with immunoSEQ multiplex PCR, while TCRdb's copy carries only in-frame clones and drops some. The sample holds more than 8,500 clones, roughly 80% seen once. The time point: 2015-2016 season, pre-vaccination. This CDR3 has 13 amino acids. The germline V and J ends were trimmed by 4 bases and 8 bases, with 14 bases remaining between them. Germline lookup yields CDR1 MDHEN and CDR2 SYDVKM. The sequence was collected from an adult who received the influenza vaccine. V and J are TRBV28 and TRBJ2-5, with D uncertain. The source was CXCR5+ CD38- circulating T follicular helper cells from blood, collected on the day of influenza vaccination. Indicated subset: circulating Tfh, non-naive CD4+CXCR5+PD-1+ (ICOS+CD38+ or ICOS-CD38-). CDR3 sequence: CASSSWPPGTQYF. DNA for the CDR3: TGTGCCAGCAGTTCTTGGCCCCCGGGCACCCAGTACTTC.